A single sample is the source of the 22 T cell receptor beta chains below, sequenced in a study of blood T cell repertoires in COVID-19. Generated by immunoSEQ multiplex PCR, the TCRdb table keeps only in-frame clones and is missing some. The data contain approximately 270,000 clones, around 88% of them singletons. Sequenced: peripheral blood. The source of these receptors is a young man with acute or convalescent COVID-19.

V is TRBV12-2 and J is TRBJ2-5; TRBD2 was called by the table and not checked on the DNA. TRBV12-2 is designated a pseudogene. The CDR3 is 17 residues long. The DNA of the CDR3 is TGTGCAAGTCGCTATGGACTAGCGGGAGGATGCCAAGAGACCCAGTACTTC. Translating gives CASRYGLAGGCQETQYF.

The V and J genes are TRBV15 and TRBJ2-7, with 8 bases matching TRBD2. Per the germline V gene, CDR1 is LNHNV and CDR2 is YYDKDF (reference sequence). The CDR3 spans 15 residues. V was pared by 9 bases and J by 2 bases, with 12 bases of the junction left unmatched. CDR3 sequence reads: CATGTSGGRPYEQYF. The DNA for the CDR3 is TGTGCCACGGGGACCAGCGGCGGGAGGCCCTACGAGCAGTACTTC.

The J gene is TRBJ1-4, the V gene TRBV30; weak D call: TRBD1 (6 bases). Germline values: CDR1 GTSNPN, CDR2 SVGIG (reference sequence). CDR3 length: 14 residues. V was cut by 5 bases and J by 7 bases, with 17 bases left in between. The CDR3 DNA is TGTGCCTGGGGGGGCTCATTTATGGGTGAAAAACTGTTTTTT. Translation: CAWGGSFMGEKLFF.

This clone was seen just once. This sequence joins TRBV5-4 and TRBJ1-1, with TRBD1 identical over 8 bases. This CDR3 region has 15 residues. In germline, CDR1 is SGHNT, CDR2 YYREEE (reference sequence). Unmatched junction bases numbered 6, after V lost 4 bases and J lost 1 base. CDR3 nucleotides: TGTGCCAGCAGCCAGGGTGGGACAGGGAACACTGAAGCTTTCTTT. It codes for CASSQGGTGNTEAFF.

This clone was observed a single time. The chain recombines TRBV28 with TRBJ1-2; no reliable D call. The CDR3 extends over 12 amino acids. V dropped 5 bases and J dropped 4 bases, with 8 bases sitting between them. CDR1 and CDR2 from the germline V gene are MDHEN and SYDVKM. DNA for the CDR3: TGTGCCAGCAGTCCCCGAGTCTATGGCTACACCTTC. It specifies CASSPRVYGYTF.

The chain links TRBV5-1 to TRBJ1-2; a possible D gene is TRBD1 (6 bases). V was clipped by 5 bases and J by 2 bases, with 13 bases between them. The CDR3 extends over 14 amino acids. Germline CDR1 SGHRS, CDR2 YFSETQ. DNA of the CDR3: TGCGCCAGCAGAGTAAACAGGGAAAACTATGGCTACACCTTC. It codes for CASRVNRENYGYTF.

The chain employs TRBV4-2 and TRBJ1-4; no reliable D call. Germline V lookup: CDR1 LGHNA, CDR2 YNFKEQ. This CDR3 contains 15 residues. V lost 4 bases, J lost 0 bases, and 9 bases lay in between. CDR3 in DNA: TGTGCCAGCAGCCCTCGTCCGGCAACTAATGAAAAACTGTTTTTT. The encoded protein is CASSPRPATNEKLFF.

V is TRBV19 and J is TRBJ2-1, with D unclear. Germline V lookup: CDR1 LNHDA, CDR2 SQIVND (reference sequence). The length of the CDR3 is 13 residues. V was trimmed by 7 bases and J by 3 bases, leaving 10 bases between them. The CDR3 sequence: CASTDTGYNEQFF. The CDR3 coding sequence is TGTGCCAGTACAGACACTGGCTACAATGAGCAGTTCTTC.

The chain couples TRBV11-2 to TRBJ2-1; 9 bases agree with TRBD2. The CDR3 consists of 13 residues. V trimming: 1 base; J trimming: 10 bases; junction bases outside the gene matches: 2. Germline CDR1 is SGHAT and CDR2 is FQNNGV. As DNA, the CDR3 is TGTGCCAGCAGCTTAGGCCTAGCGGGGGAGCAGTTCTTC. The encoded protein is CASSLGLAGEQFF. The full variable domain, in which reference TRBV11-2 and TRBJ2-1 provide the parts outside the CDR3, is EAGVAQSPRYKIIEKRQSVAFWCNPISGHATLYWYQQILGQGPKLLIQFQNNGVVDDSQLPKDRFSAERLKGVDSTLKIQPAKLEDSAVYLCASSLGLAGEQFFGPGTRLTVL.

This sequence joins TRBV7-6 and TRBJ2-2; D gene uncertain. The CDR3 length is 15 residues. CDR1 SGHVS and CDR2 FNYEAQ come from the germline V gene. Trimming stripped 1 base from V and 1 base from J, with 7 bases between. The chain's CDR3 is CASSLVPGNTGELFF. In DNA form, the CDR3 reads TGTGCCAGCAGCTTAGTTCCAGGGAACACCGGGGAGCTGTTTTTT.

The V gene is TRBV28, the J gene TRBJ2-5, with no clear D. The germline V gene encodes CDR1 MDHEN and CDR2 SYDVKM. This CDR3 comprises 13 residues. V gave up 6 bases and J gave up 0 bases, with 8 bases separating them. In DNA, the CDR3 is TGTGCCAGCAGCCCCCCTTACCAAGAGACCCAGTACTTC. Translated, it gives CASSPPYQETQYF.

The genes are TRBV27 and TRBJ1-1; 7 nucleotides match TRBD1. The CDR3 runs 13 residues. Looked up from germline, CDR1 is MNHEY and CDR2 is SMNVEV (reference sequence). J lost 3 bases, V lost 8 bases, and 6 bases had no gene match. CDR3 protein: CASLGQVDTEAFF. The CDR3 coding sequence is TGTGCCAGCCTTGGACAGGTCGACACTGAAGCTTTCTTT.

V gene TRBV14 combines with J gene TRBJ2-3, with 8 bases lining up with TRBD2. V shed 4 bases and J 4 bases; nucleotides not matched to a gene: 10. The CDR3 covers 16 residues. In germline, CDR1 is SGHDN, CDR2 FVKESK. Written as DNA, the CDR3 is TGTGCCAGCAGCCCTAGAGGCGGGGGGCGTGCAGATACGCAGTATTTT. Its translation: CASSPRGGGRADTQYF.

The J gene is TRBJ1-1, the V gene TRBV19; D not certain. The V end lost 7 bases, the J end lost 1 base, and 13 bases lay between the germline ends. CDR1 and CDR2 from the germline V gene are LNHDA and SQIVND (reference sequence). This CDR3 is 14 amino acids long. CDR3 in amino acids: CASMRYLQNTEAFF. In nucleotides, the CDR3 is TGTGCCAGTATGAGGTACCTACAGAACACTGAAGCTTTCTTT.

The CDR3 DNA sequence: TGTGCCAGCAGCGTGGACAGGGGCGGCGGGGAGCTGTTTTTT. Translated, it gives CASSVDRGGGELFF. The chain links TRBV2 to TRBJ2-2, with 9 nucleotides matching TRBD1. The CDR3 runs 14 residues. Germline V gene lookup returns CDR1 SNHLY and CDR2 FYNNEI. V lost 6 bases, J lost 7 bases, and 6 bases stayed unmatched.

Points on this clone: Sequence at one end of the junction differs from germline and may be a read error. The chain uses TRBV27 and TRBJ2-7; the D is unclear. CDR3 size: 12 residues. Per the germline V gene, CDR1 is MNHEY and CDR2 is SMNVEV (reference sequence). The CDR3 sequence: CASGLGHYEQYF. CDR3 nucleotides: TGTGCCAGCGGTTTGGGCCATTACGAGCAGTACTTC.

In this sample, this clone turned up a few times. Other DNA sequences within the sample encode an identical CDR3. The V call is TRBV28, the J call TRBJ1-1, with D possibly matching TRBD1 (6 bases). The germline V gene encodes CDR1 MDHEN and CDR2 SYDVKM. The length of the CDR3 is 14 residues. V was clipped by 6 bases and J by 0 bases, with 11 bases between them. DNA of the CDR3: TGTGCCAGCAGCTCTGGGGGCTTGAACACTGAAGCTTTCTTT. It specifies CASSSGGLNTEAFF.

The chain joins TRBV7-3 to TRBJ2-5; 10 bases are a match to TRBD1. This CDR3 is built from 13 residues. Germline V lookup: CDR1 SGHTA, CDR2 FQGTGA. V lost 5 bases to trimming and J lost 5 bases; unmatched junction nucleotides: 2. The CDR3 region is CASSPGQGETQYF. CDR3 coding DNA: TGTGCCAGCAGCCCGGGACAGGGGGAGACCCAGTACTTC.

The rearrangement links TRBV7-3 to TRBJ1-1, with D unresolved. V lost 4 bases and J 1 base, leaving 7 bases between the germline ends. The CDR3 covers 13 residues. Germline V CDR1 and CDR2: SGHTA, FQGTGA. The CDR3 nucleotides read TGTGCCAGCAGCTCGACACAGAACACTGAAGCTTTCTTT. This sequence encodes CASSSTQNTEAFF.

The chain links TRBV19 to TRBJ1-2; D is ambiguous. Germline V lookup: CDR1 LNHDA, CDR2 SQIVND (reference sequence). The V gene lost 3 bases and the J gene lost 2 bases, with 7 bases spanning the gap. The CDR3 totals 13 residues. CDR3 sequence (DNA): TGTGCCAGTAGTATTGGCAGAAACTATGGCTACACCTTC. It specifies CASSIGRNYGYTF.

J is TRBJ2-1 and V is TRBV11-2, with 7 bases identical to TRBD2. J gave up 1 base and V 1 base, and 10 bases lay outside the gene matches. This CDR3 has 18 amino acids. Germline loops: CDR1 SGHAT, CDR2 FQNNGV. Here the CDR3 DNA reads TGTGCCAGCAGCTTAGTCTATCTCAGGCGGGAGTCCTACAATGAGCAGTTCTTC. Translation: CASSLVYLRRESYNEQFF.

This clone was picked up a small number of times. This chain links TRBV5-4 with TRBJ2-5; 10 bases are shared with TRBD1. The CDR3 runs 14 residues. The ends lost 3 bases at V and 4 bases at J; junction bases unmatched: 3. The germline V gene encodes CDR1 SGHNT and CDR2 YYREEE (reference sequence). The CDR3: CASSSTGGGETQYF. The CDR3 region has the DNA TGTGCCAGCAGCTCGACAGGGGGCGGAGAGACCCAGTACTTC.